A single sample is the source of the 10 T cell receptor beta chains below, sequenced in a study of blood T cell repertoires in COVID-19. The protocol was immunoSEQ multiplex PCR, while the TCRdb copy is restricted to in-frame clones and leaves out a portion. The sample lists around 150,000 clones; around 85% were seen once. Input material: peripheral blood. The receptors stem from a man in his 70s with acute or convalescent COVID-19.

The chain has TRBV9 and TRBJ2-7, with 7 bases matching TRBD1. The V and J ends lost 0 bases and 0 bases, in that order; junction bases with no gene match: 6. The germline V gene has CDR1 SGDLS and CDR2 YYNGEE. The CDR3 runs 16 residues. Here the CDR3 reads CASSVGGTDSSYEQYF. The CDR3 DNA is TGTGCCAGCAGCGTAGGGGGGACAGATAGCTCCTACGAGCAGTACTTC.

V and J are TRBV30 and TRBJ1-4; 9 bases fit TRBD1. CDR3 length equals 17 residues. Germline CDR1 GTSNPN, CDR2 SVGIG (reference sequence). V lost 1 base to trimming and J lost 8 bases; unmatched junction nucleotides: 14. CDR3 residues: CAWSGGTGIGIGEKLFF. CDR3 nucleotide sequence: TGTGCCTGGAGTGGCGGGACAGGGATAGGTATAGGAGAAAAACTGTTTTTT.

This chain uses TRBV29-1 with TRBJ2-7; 11 bases are a match to TRBD2. CDR3 size: 13 residues. The V gene's germline CDR1 is SQVTM and CDR2 ANQGSEA. CDR3 in DNA: TGCGCGGGGCTAGCGGGGGGTACCTACGAGCAGTACTTC. Amino acid sequence: CAGLAGGTYEQYF.

The V gene is TRBV6-5, the J gene TRBJ2-5; possible D gene TRBD1, 6 bases. The germline gives CDR1 MNHEY, CDR2 SVGAGI. This CDR3 contains 14 residues. V gave up 6 bases and J gave up 1 base, with 12 bases separating them. The CDR3 region has the DNA TGTGCCAGCAGCCGTGGGACACCCCAAGAGACCCAGTACTTC. This gives the protein CASSRGTPQETQYF.

V usage is TRBV7-8 and J usage is TRBJ2-6, with D perhaps matching TRBD1 (6 bases). This CDR3 region has 17 residues. CDR1 SGHVS and CDR2 FQNEAQ come from the germline V gene. Between the trimmed V and J ends, which lost 3 bases and 1 base, there was a span of 13 bases. This CDR3 is CASSFNRVVSGANVLTF. CDR3 DNA: TGTGCCAGCAGCTTTAACAGGGTCGTTTCTGGGGCCAACGTCCTGACTTTC.

The chain recombines TRBV7-9 with TRBJ2-5, with 12 bases aligning to TRBD1. The CDR3 is 16 residues long. V shed 5 bases, J shed 5 bases, and the junction held 9 bases outside the gene matches. Looked up from germline, CDR1 is SEHNR and CDR2 is FQNEAQ (reference sequence). CDR3 nucleotides: TGTGCCAGCAGCGGACCCGGGACAGGGGGCTGGGAGACCCAGTACTTC. The encoded protein is CASSGPGTGGWETQYF.

This clone was recorded only once. This chain uses TRBV27 with TRBJ2-7; 8 bases match TRBD2. Trimming took 7 bases from V and 5 from J; bases not matched to a gene: 7. This CDR3 comprises 13 residues. Germline V CDR1 and CDR2: MNHEY, SMNVEV (reference sequence). The CDR3 DNA reads as TGTGCCAGCAACCCAGCGGGAGCCCACGAGCAGTACTTC. Translating it yields CASNPAGAHEQYF.

V usage is TRBV5-5 and J usage is TRBJ2-7; TRBD1 might be the D (6 bases). The CDR3 length is 15 residues. Germline V gene sequence: CDR1 SGHKS, CDR2 YYEKEE (reference sequence). V dropped 2 bases and J dropped 4 bases, with 16 bases sitting between them. The CDR3 reads CASSFAGDIVYEQYF. For the CDR3, the DNA is TGTGCCAGCAGCTTCGCAGGGGATATCGTGTACGAGCAGTACTTC.

This rearrangement joins TRBV5-1 to TRBJ2-1, with TRBD2 matching 9 bases. CDR3 length: 15 residues. The germline gives CDR1 SGHRS, CDR2 YFSETQ. The J segment lost 7 bases and the V segment lost 0 bases, leaving 5 bases of the junction unmatched. DNA of the CDR3: TGCGCCAGCAGCTTGGCCGGGACTAGCCCTAATGAGCAGTTCTTC. Amino acids: CASSLAGTSPNEQFF.

The sample holds one count of this clone. J is TRBJ2-3 and V is TRBV29-1; 8 positions match TRBD1. Germline V gene lookup returns CDR1 SQVTM and CDR2 ANQGSEA. The V gene end was trimmed by 0 bases and the J gene end by 3 bases; junction bases not matched to a gene: 5. This CDR3 is 15 amino acids long. CDR3 amino acids: CSVEDPQGATDTQYF. In DNA, the CDR3 is TGCAGCGTTGAAGATCCCCAGGGGGCAACAGATACGCAGTATTTT.